A single T cell receptor beta chain is shown here with its context. Some clones are missing from TCRdb's copy, which holds only in-frame ones; the method was immunoSEQ multiplex PCR. This sample has 150,000 or so clones, with roughly 90% found just once. The sample belongs to a study of blood T cell repertoires in COVID-19. About the study: Samples taken during acute and convalescent COVID-19 were collected in the United States, Italy and Spain. In each case, the material was cDNA or gDNA derived from T cells, B-cell-depleted T cells, or PBMCs.

Participants' reported clinical history set cohort assignment. The sequence was collected from a woman in her 30s with acute COVID-19. Sequencing was done on a sample of PBMCs or T cells enriched from blood (not recorded which).

The CDR3 region is CASSPRLAGSSYEQYF. CDR3 in DNA: TGTGCCAGCAGCCCTCGACTAGCGGGAAGCTCCTACGAGCAGTACTTC. The chain has TRBV3-1 (or the pseudogene TRBV3-2) and TRBJ2-7; 11 bases map to TRBD2. Germline CDR1 and CDR2: LGHDT and YNNKEL (reference sequence). J gave up 0 bases and V 4 bases, and 5 bases lay outside the gene matches. The CDR3 sequence is 16 residues long.